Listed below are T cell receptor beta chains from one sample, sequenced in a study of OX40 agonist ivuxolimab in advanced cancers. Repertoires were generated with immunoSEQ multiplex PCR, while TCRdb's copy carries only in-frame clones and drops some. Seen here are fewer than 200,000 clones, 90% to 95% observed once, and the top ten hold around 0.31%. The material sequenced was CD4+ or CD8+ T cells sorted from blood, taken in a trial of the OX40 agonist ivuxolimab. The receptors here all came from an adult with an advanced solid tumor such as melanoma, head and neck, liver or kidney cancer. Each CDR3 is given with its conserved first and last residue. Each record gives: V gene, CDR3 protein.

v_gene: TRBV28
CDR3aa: CASLSGGISTDTQYF

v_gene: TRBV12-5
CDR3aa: CASGSPSLPGVTYEQYF

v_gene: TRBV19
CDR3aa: CASSIEGAGGPWLETQYF

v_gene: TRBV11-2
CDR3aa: CASSLARDREQYF

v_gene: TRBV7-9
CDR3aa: CASSLTTGTNYGYTF

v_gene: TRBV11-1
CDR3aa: CASSLVSAGWYYEQYF

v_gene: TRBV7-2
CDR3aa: CASIPGQNTDTQYF

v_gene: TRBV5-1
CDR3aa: CASSPDLSRREKLFF

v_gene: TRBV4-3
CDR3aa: CASSQGLGEKLFF

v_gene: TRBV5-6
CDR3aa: CASSPGTGAPGHFF

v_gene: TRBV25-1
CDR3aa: CASSGLVAGQPQHF

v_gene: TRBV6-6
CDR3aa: CASSLGGGPPYGYTF

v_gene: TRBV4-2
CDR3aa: CASSQGEGSGNTIYF

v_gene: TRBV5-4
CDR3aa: CASSQDLNAGGYTF

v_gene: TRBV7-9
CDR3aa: CASSLAGSTDTQYF

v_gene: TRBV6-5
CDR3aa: CASSRAAAQFYGYTF